Below, 27 T cell receptor beta chains from the same sample are listed, as sequenced in a study of CD8 T cells in Susac syndrome. Random hexamers were used to reverse transcribe 0.5 to 1 ug of RNA. Each CDR3 protein is one row after TCRdb ran MiXCR on the immunoSEQ multiplex PCR reads. This table holds more than 150,000 distinct CDR3 sequences, 95% found once. Sample: CD8+ T cells from PBMCs. These receptors were collected from a human donor with multiple sclerosis.

V is TRBV30 and J is TRBJ1-2, with D hard to call. The germline CDR1 and CDR2 sequences are GTSNPN and SVGIG (reference sequence). The CDR3 contains 12 residues. Trimming took 1 base from V and 5 from J, leaving 8 bases between them. The CDR3 loop is CAWSGPAYGYTF. The DNA for the CDR3 is TGTGCCTGGAGTGGGCCAGCGTATGGCTACACCTTC.

The chain is built from TRBV19 and TRBJ2-7, with D possibly being TRBD2 (5 bases). The V and J ends lost 4 bases and 11 bases respectively, with 15 bases between them. The CDR3 runs 12 residues. Germline V CDR1 and CDR2: LNHDA, SQIVND (reference sequence). The CDR3 reads CASSTPDGEEYF. CDR3 nucleotides: TGTGCCAGTAGTACCCCGGACGGGGAAGAGTACTTC.

V is TRBV6-5 and J is TRBJ2-7, with 9 bases that match TRBD2. Germline values: CDR1 MNHEY, CDR2 SVGAGI. The CDR3 totals 15 residues. The junction had 8 bases not matched to a gene; V was cut back by 8 bases and J by 0 bases. The CDR3 DNA sequence: TGTGCCAGCGGGGGAGCGGGGGGCTTCTCCTACGAGCAGTACGTC. It specifies CASGGAGGFSYEQYV.

This clonotype was detected once. The chain is built from TRBV12-3 or TRBV12-4 and TRBJ2-3; D perhaps matches TRBD2 (7 bases). The V end lost 1 base, the J end lost 2 bases, and 10 bases lay between the germline ends. The CDR3 sequence is 15 residues long. The chain's CDR3 is CASSLVGGVTDTQYF. The CDR3 DNA follows: TGTGCCAGCAGTTTAGTAGGGGGGGTCACAGATACGCAGTATTTT.

The J gene is TRBJ2-1, the V gene TRBV5-1; D gene ambiguous. The CDR3 runs 14 residues. Germline lookup yields CDR1 SGHRS and CDR2 YFSETQ. The V gene lost 0 bases and the J gene lost 10 bases, with 14 bases spanning the gap. CDR3 in DNA: TGCGCCAGCAGCTTGGCCGACCGGTATTGGGAGCAGTTCTTC. Protein product: CASSLADRYWEQFF.

The CDR3 nucleotides are TGTGCCAGCAGCGTCGGACAAACCTGGACAAATGAGCAGTTCTTC. Protein sequence: CASSVGQTWTNEQFF. The V gene is TRBV3-1, the J gene TRBJ2-1; D may be TRBD1 (5 bases). The CDR3 covers 15 residues. Germline assignment: CDR1 LGHDT and CDR2 YNNKEL (reference sequence). The V and J ends lost 5 bases and 7 bases respectively, with 18 bases between them.

This chain joins TRBV7-8 and TRBJ2-1; 7 bases line up with TRBD2. J was trimmed by 4 bases and V by 2 bases; bases with no gene match: 5. The germline V gene encodes CDR1 SGHVS and CDR2 FQNEAQ. This CDR3 has 15 amino acids. The CDR3 DNA sequence: TGTGCCAGCAGCTTATTCCTAGCGGCGTACAATGAGCAGTTCTTC. Its translation is CASSLFLAAYNEQFF. The whole variable domain, filled in from reference TRBV7-8 and TRBJ2-1, reads GAGVSQSPRYKVAKRGQDVALRCDPISGHVSLFWYQQALGQGPEFLTYFQNEAQLDKSGLPSDRFFAERPEGSVSTLKIQRTQQEDSAVYLCASSLFLAAYNEQFFGPGTRLTVL.

The rearrangement joins TRBV3-1 to TRBJ2-4; D is unclear. V dropped 3 bases and J dropped 0 bases, with 9 bases sitting between them. The V gene's germline CDR1 is LGHDT and CDR2 YNNKEL (reference sequence). CDR3 size: 15 residues. Here the CDR3 reads CASSQAILAKNIQYF. CDR3 in DNA: TGTGCCAGCAGCCAGGCAATTCTAGCCAAAAACATTCAGTACTTC.

The J gene is TRBJ2-5, the V gene TRBV20-1, with D perhaps TRBD1 (6 bases). Trimming took 8 bases from V and 5 from J, leaving 21 bases between them. The CDR3 extends over 14 amino acids. Germline CDR1 and CDR2: DFQATT and SNEGSKA (reference sequence). The CDR3 sequence is CSRGTSRGYETQYF. CDR3 nucleotides: TGCAGTCGAGGAACCAGCAGGGGATACGAGACCCAGTACTTC.

The chain has TRBV12-3 or TRBV12-4 and TRBJ2-1; 7 bases match TRBD2. Unmatched junction bases numbered 6, after V lost 10 bases and J lost 9 bases. This CDR3 is built from 11 residues. In nucleotides, the CDR3 is TGTGCCACCCAGTCGGGAGGTGAGCAGTTCTTC. Translated: CATQSGGEQFF.

This clonotype was found once. The CDR3 loop reads CATSDLGFLTYNEQFF. The DNA of the CDR3 is TGTGCCACCAGTGACCTAGGGTTCCTCACCTACAATGAGCAGTTCTTC. The rearrangement uses TRBV24-1 and TRBJ2-1, with D unclear. The CDR3 is made up of 16 amino acids. V was shortened by 4 bases and J by 2 bases, with 14 bases between the two germline ends. CDR1 is KGHDR, CDR2 SFDVKD, per germline.

The J gene is TRBJ2-5, the V gene TRBV3-1, with D hard to call. Germline loops: CDR1 LGHDT, CDR2 YNNKEL (reference sequence). Trimming took 4 bases from V and 2 from J, leaving 17 bases between them. The CDR3 is 16 residues long. CDR3: CASSPHLGRWQETQYF. CDR3 in DNA: TGTGCCAGCAGCCCTCACCTAGGGCGGTGGCAAGAGACCCAGTACTTC.

The CDR3 DNA is TGTGCCAGCATTCTCTCTGGGGCCAACGTCCTGACTTTC. As protein: CASILSGANVLTF. The rearrangement uses TRBV5-6 and TRBJ2-6, with D uncertain. The CDR3 contains 13 residues. Germline values: CDR1 SGHDT, CDR2 YYEEEE. V was cut by 6 bases and J by 0 bases, with 4 bases left in between.

This clonotype appeared once. The J gene is TRBJ2-1, the V gene TRBV27; D gene uncertain. The germline gives CDR1 MNHEY, CDR2 SMNVEV (reference sequence). The V end was cut by 5 bases, the J end by 8 bases, with 13 bases between. The CDR3 extends over 13 amino acids. CDR3 residues: CASSPQLMDEQFF. CDR3 nucleotide sequence: TGTGCCAGCAGTCCACAGCTTATGGATGAGCAGTTCTTC.

This chain uses TRBV12-3 or TRBV12-4 with TRBJ2-3; TRBD2 aligns across 7 bases. This CDR3 has 13 amino acids. V lost 5 bases to trimming and J lost 4 bases; unmatched junction nucleotides: 3. As DNA, the CDR3 is TGTGCCAGCAGTCCGGGGGGTGCAGATACGCAGTATTTT. It specifies CASSPGGADTQYF.

The rearrangement uses TRBV21-1 and TRBJ2-7; TRBD1, as called in the table, went unchecked against the DNA. TRBV21-1 is recorded as a pseudogene. The CDR3 length is 13 residues. CDR3 nucleotides: TGTGCCAGCAACCGGACAGGGGACTACGAGCAGTACGTC. Amino acid sequence: CASNRTGDYEQYV.

This clonotype was detected only once. The chain recombines TRBV13 with TRBJ2-7; no clear D. Trimming removed 0 bases from V and 5 bases from J, with 11 bases in between. Germline assignment: CDR1 PRHDT and CDR2 FYEKMQ (reference sequence). The CDR3 length is 14 residues. CDR3 loop: CASSLGPGEDEQYF. In DNA, the CDR3 is TGTGCCAGCAGCTTAGGTCCCGGCGAGGACGAGCAGTACTTC.

The rearrangement links TRBV29-1 to TRBJ2-5, with TRBD2 identical over 7 bases. Per the germline V gene, CDR1 is SQVTM and CDR2 is ANQGSEA. This CDR3 spans 12 amino acids. V dropped 4 bases and J dropped 5; count of bases not matched to a gene: 4. CDR3 sequence: CSVVAGVETQYF. CDR3 bases: TGCAGCGTTGTTGCGGGGGTTGAGACCCAGTACTTC.

Only one count was recorded for this clonotype. J is TRBJ2-1 and V is TRBV24-1; D remains unclear. Trimming cost V 5 bases and J 6 bases, with 10 bases left between them. Germline CDR1 KGHDR, CDR2 SFDVKD. The CDR3 length is 13 residues. The CDR3 DNA follows: TGTGCCACCAGTGTCAGTTCAACCAATGAGCAGTTCTTC. Protein product: CATSVSSTNEQFF.

This clonotype was observed a single time. The J gene is TRBJ2-1, the V gene TRBV29-1, with 8 bases that match TRBD1. Germline trimming cut 6 bases from V and 4 bases from J; bases unmatched to any gene: 8. Germline loops: CDR1 SQVTM, CDR2 ANQGSEA. The CDR3 has 14 residues. The CDR3 DNA reads TGCAGCGTCACCGTAGACAGGGGTTACAATGAGCAGTTCTTC. Encoded protein: CSVTVDRGYNEQFF.

The chain is built from TRBV7-9 and TRBJ2-7; D gene ambiguous. The V end lost 2 bases, the J end lost 4 bases, and 9 bases lay between the germline ends. Per germline, CDR1 SEHNR and CDR2 FQNEAQ (reference sequence). CDR3 size: 13 residues. Here the CDR3 reads CASSLTYGYEQYV. CDR3 bases: TGTGCCAGCAGCTTAACGTATGGATACGAGCAGTACGTC.

The CDR3 nucleotides are TGTGCCAGCAGCTCCTACGCGGGGGGTAGCACAGATACGCAGTATTTT. Amino acids: CASSSYAGGSTDTQYF. This chain uses TRBV7-9 with TRBJ2-3; 8 bases are shared with TRBD2. The CDR3 has 16 residues. Germline V CDR1 and CDR2: SEHNR, FQNEAQ (reference sequence). V lost 4 bases to trimming and J lost 0 bases; unmatched junction nucleotides: 6. Supplemented by reference TRBV7-9 and TRBJ2-3, the full variable domain reads DTGVSQNPRHKITKRGQNVTFRCDPISEHNRLYWYRQTLGQGPEFLTYFQNEAQLEKSRLLSDRFSAERPKGSFSTLEIQRTEQGDSAMYLCASSSYAGGSTDTQYFGPGTRLTVL.

In this sample, this clonotype turned up once. The V gene is TRBV29-1, the J gene TRBJ1-1; D gene ambiguous. Trimming shortened V by 2 bases and J by 3 bases, and 10 bases separated the two germline ends. Germline V lookup: CDR1 SQVTM, CDR2 ANQGSEA. This CDR3 has 13 amino acids. CDR3 nucleotides: TGCAGCGTTGAATGGGGAGGGTACACTGAAGCTTTCTTT. Its protein product is CSVEWGGYTEAFF.

In regard to this clonotype: The junction departs from the called germline gene at one end, perhaps through a read error. CDR3 DNA: TGTGCCAGCAGTTTTGGGGCCGCCCTCTTCTTT. Its translation is CASSFGAALFF. The V and J genes are TRBV28 and TRBJ1-6; TRBD1 is a possible D gene (5 bases). CDR3 size: 11 residues. Germline values: CDR1 MDHEN, CDR2 SYDVKM.

This rearrangement joins TRBV6-2 or TRBV6-3 to TRBJ2-5, with TRBD2 matching over 7 bases. The germline CDR1 and CDR2 sequences are MNHEY and SVGEGT. V was pared by 4 bases and J by 0 bases, with 8 bases of the junction left unmatched. The CDR3 consists of 16 residues. CDR3 coding DNA: TGTGCCAGCAGTTCAACCCTAGCGGTATACCAAGAGACCCAGTACTTC. Encoded protein: CASSSTLAVYQETQYF.

This sequence joins TRBV2 and TRBJ1-5; 7 bases fit TRBD1. CDR1 is SNHLY and CDR2 is FYNNEI in the germline V gene. J was trimmed by 2 bases and V by 6 bases; bases with no gene match: 4. CDR3 size: 14 residues. CDR3 DNA sequence: TGTGCCAGCAGGGCAGGGGGTCGCAATCAGCCCCAGCATTTT. As protein: CASRAGGRNQPQHF.

Comments on this clonotype: Compared with germline, one end of the junction differs, possibly owing to a read error. V usage is TRBV12-3 or TRBV12-4 and J usage is TRBJ2-1; D call uncertain. This CDR3 has 12 residues. CDR3 in amino acids: CASNDSDNEQFF. Here the CDR3 DNA reads TGTGCCAGCAACGACTCCGACAATGAGCAGTTCTTC.